Detailed here is one TCR beta chain. The antigen remains unidentified. The data derive from a study of cytomegalovirus exposure and HLA in healthy donors. About the research overall: Approximately 190 million T cells yielded roughly 100 million unique TCR beta sequences, as an earlier analysis found. Researchers found that under 90% of about 400 genotyped donors fell within the Caucasian-associated ancestry cluster.

Study-wide points: Productive rates of about 90% or about 30% were seen for most TCR beta V segments in an earlier analysis. Most subjects had HLA-A and HLA-B alleles reportedly predicted accurately by TCR beta sequences.

Amplification used 60 Vbeta primers and 13 Jbeta primers. This table comes from immunoSEQ multiplex PCR, and its TCRdb copy is limited to in-frame clones, with some not included. The sample table includes around 140,000 clones. The TCR was taken from a man aged 18 to 35 in good health and CMV-seronegative. Sequencing was performed on PBMCs.

Written as DNA, the CDR3 is TGTGCCAGCAGCTCGACCGGGACAGGGCTCTACGAGCAGTACTTC. Its translation is CASSSTGTGLYEQYF. This chain links TRBV7-9 with TRBJ2-7, with 9 positions matching TRBD1. The J segment lost 3 bases and the V segment lost 4 bases, leaving 7 bases of the junction unmatched. CDR3 length: 15 amino acids. Germline CDR1 SEHNR, CDR2 FQNEAQ (reference sequence).